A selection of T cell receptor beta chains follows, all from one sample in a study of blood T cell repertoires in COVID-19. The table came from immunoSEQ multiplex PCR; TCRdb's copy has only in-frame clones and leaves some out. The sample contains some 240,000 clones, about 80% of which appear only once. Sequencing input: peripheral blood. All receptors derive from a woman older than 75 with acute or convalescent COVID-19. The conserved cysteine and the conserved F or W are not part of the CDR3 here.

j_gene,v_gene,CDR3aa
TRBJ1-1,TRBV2,ASSLRRYLSEAF
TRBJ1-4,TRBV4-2,ASSQSDRGELEKLF
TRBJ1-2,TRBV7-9,ASTQGGQENYGYT
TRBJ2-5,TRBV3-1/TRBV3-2,ASRTARGTQY
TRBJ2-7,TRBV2,ASSSLAGDLSYEQY
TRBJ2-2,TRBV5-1,ASSLGPNTGELF
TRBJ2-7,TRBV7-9,ASSLGPGDEQY
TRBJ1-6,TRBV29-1,STRTGANSPLH
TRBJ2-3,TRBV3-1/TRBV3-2,ASSLLLGSSTDTQY
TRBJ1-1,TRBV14,ASSQSRNTEAF
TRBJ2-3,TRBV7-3,ASSGGLAGSPSTDTQY
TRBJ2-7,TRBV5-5,ASSLLTSGGAYEQY
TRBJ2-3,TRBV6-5,ASRRVAPDTQY
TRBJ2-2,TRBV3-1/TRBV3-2,ASSQFPSVAGELF
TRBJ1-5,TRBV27,ASSFIGDNQPQH
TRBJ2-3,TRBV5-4,ASSAGGGTDTQY
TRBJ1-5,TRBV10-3,AISESSGQFGQPQH
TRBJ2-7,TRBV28,ASIPGTPIGEQY
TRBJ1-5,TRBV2,ASRGQGVLNQPQH
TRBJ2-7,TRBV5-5,ASRLSTSQGVAPLLY
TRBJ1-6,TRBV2,ASSEAGGGH
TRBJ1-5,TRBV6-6,ASSYGQGWNQPQH
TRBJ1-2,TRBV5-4,ASSFTGSNYGYT
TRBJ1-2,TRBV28,ASSLSDRAAVGYT
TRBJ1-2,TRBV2,ASRPPWGGYGYT
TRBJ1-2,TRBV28,ASSMGEGRNYGYT
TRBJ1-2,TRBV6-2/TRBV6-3,ASSQPGQKRYGYT
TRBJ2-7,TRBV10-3,AISPGTGKYEQY
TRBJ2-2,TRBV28,ASRPIRTGQADTGELF